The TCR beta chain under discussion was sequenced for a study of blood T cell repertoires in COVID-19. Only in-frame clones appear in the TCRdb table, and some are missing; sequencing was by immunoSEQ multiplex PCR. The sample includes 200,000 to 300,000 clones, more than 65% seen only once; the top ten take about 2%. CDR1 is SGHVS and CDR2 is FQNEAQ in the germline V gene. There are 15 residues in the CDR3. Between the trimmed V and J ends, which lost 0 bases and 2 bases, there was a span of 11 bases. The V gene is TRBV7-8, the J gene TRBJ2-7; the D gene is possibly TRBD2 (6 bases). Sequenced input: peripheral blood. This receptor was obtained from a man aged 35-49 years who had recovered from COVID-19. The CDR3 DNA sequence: TGTGCCAGCAGCTTAGCCCCAGCGGGCCCCTACGAGCAGTACTTC. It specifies CASSLAPAGPYEQYF.